This TCR beta chain was documented in a study of T cells in Graves' hyperthyroidism and ophthalmopathy. Background on the study: Pretreatment peripheral blood was obtained at initial diagnosis.

Based on clinical symptoms, serum thyroxine and TRAb, thyroid ultrasound and orbital computed tomography, diagnoses were reached. Extraction of PBMCs used 7.5 to 10 ml of fresh peripheral blood. This clonotype has ten or more counts. Its antigen is unknown. The source material, RNA transcripts, was used to amplify TCR beta CDR3 regions. The primer set for the first-round RT-PCR of the TCR CDR3 was HTBI. TCRdb processed the multiplex PCR reads anew with MiXCR; each CDR3 protein has one entry. The table includes approximately 420,000 distinct CDR3 sequences, around 13% detected once. Study-wide results and limits: Most clonotypes expanded in thyroid above 0.001 were likewise present in blood.

V lost 4 bases, J lost 4 bases, and 12 bases lay in between. Per the germline V gene, CDR1 is SGDLS and CDR2 is YYNGEE. This CDR3 contains 14 residues. The clonotype originates from a woman aged 18-29 years with Graves' hyperthyroidism. This sequence joins TRBV9 and TRBJ2-1, with D perhaps matching TRBD2 (6 bases). The specimen was blood. CDR3 protein: CASSIGTLYNEQFF. In DNA, the CDR3 is TGTGCCAGCAGCATCGGGACTCTTTACAATGAGCAGTTCTTC.